The present TCR beta chain was sequenced within a study of control samples from healthy donors and cancer patients. V shed 2 bases and J shed 3 bases, with 7 bases lying between them. This CDR3 has 13 residues. Germline V CDR1 and CDR2: MNHEY, SVGAGI. Profiling relied on immunoSEQ multiplex PCR, and the TCRdb table lists in-frame clones only, not all of them. In the table there are about 55,000 clones, around 95% of which are singletons. Input material: blood. This clonotype was sampled from a man under 40 in good health. The chain links TRBV6-5 to TRBJ1-1; perhaps TRBD1 as D (5 bases). The CDR3 here is CASSYEGYTEAFF. CDR3 bases: TGTGCCAGCAGTTACGAGGGGTACACTGAAGCTTTCTTT.